A single sample is the source of the 5 T cell receptor beta chains below, sequenced in a study of blood T cell repertoires in COVID-19 (TCRdb year 2020). The library was made by the immunoSEQ multiplex PCR assay. In TCRdb, the immuneACCESS table is reduced to in-frame sequences with V and J assigned. These tables do not hold every clone; where another copy was compared, an unresolved V gene accounts for under half, and the others remain unexplained. A total of some 380,000 clones appear in this sample, approximately 77% of them only once. The ten largest clones add up to 0.85% to 1.3% of the sample. Sequencing was carried out using peripheral blood. The receptors here all came from a human donor with acute or convalescent COVID-19. The donor label of this sample is uncertain.

The rearrangement links TRBV27 to TRBJ2-1, with 11 bases aligning to TRBD1. J gave up 8 bases and V 3 bases, and 12 bases lay outside the gene matches. Germline V gene data show CDR1 as MNHEY and CDR2 as SMNVEV (reference sequence). The CDR3 contains 17 residues. The CDR3 sequence is CASSFIRRTGGIDEQFF. CDR3 DNA: TGTGCCAGCAGTTTTATTCGGCGGACAGGGGGCATCGATGAGCAGTTCTTC.

A single count supports this clone. This chain joins TRBV2 and TRBJ1-2; possibly TRBD1 for D (6 bases). Looked up from germline, CDR1 is SNHLY and CDR2 is FYNNEI. The CDR3 consists of 15 residues. Trimming stripped 7 bases from V and 2 bases from J, with 17 bases between. CDR3 sequence reads: CASTPQGQLNYGYTF. CDR3 bases: TGTGCCAGCACACCCCAGGGGCAGCTGAACTATGGCTACACCTTC.

This clone was detected once. This sequence joins TRBV3-1 (or the pseudogene TRBV3-2) and TRBJ2-3; D possibly corresponds to TRBD2 (6 bases). The CDR3 length is 11 residues. Between the trimmed V and J ends, which lost 4 bases and 14 bases, there was a span of 13 bases. Germline CDR1 reads LGHDT; CDR2 reads YNNKEL (reference sequence). The CDR3 region has the DNA TGTGCCAGCAGCCTCGGAAGCGGGTGGTATTTT. This gives the protein CASSLGSGWYF.

This chain uses TRBV11-2 with TRBJ1-6; 7 nucleotides line up with TRBD1. Germline V lookup: CDR1 SGHAT, CDR2 FQNNGV. V gave up 6 bases and J gave up 5 bases; unmatched junction bases: 4. The CDR3 extends over 14 amino acids. The CDR3 sequence is CASSSGTDNSPLHF. Here the CDR3 DNA reads TGTGCCAGCAGTTCCGGGACAGATAATTCACCCCTCCACTTT.

The V and J genes are TRBV25-1 and TRBJ1-5; weak D call: TRBD1 (5 bases). V lost 1 base to trimming and J lost 4 bases, with 8 bases between them. The CDR3 spans 14 residues. From germline, CDR1 is MGHDK and CDR2 SYGVNS. The CDR3: CASSELTANQPQHF. The CDR3 DNA follows: TGTGCCAGCAGTGAATTGACAGCTAATCAGCCCCAGCATTTT.